The 27 T cell receptor beta chains given below trace back to one sample, sequenced in a study of shared clonotypes between healthy human individuals (dated by TCRdb to between 2020 and 2021). The library came from the immunoSEQ multiplex PCR assay. The immuneACCESS repertoire file appears here via TCRdb, limited to in-frame rearrangements. These files lack a portion of the clones; in checked studies, under half of the deficit traces to unresolved V genes, and the cause of the others is not known. Within this sample are millions of clones, with 90% to 95% of them counted one time only. The ten largest account for 0.13% of the sample. The sequencing input was naive CD4+ T cells sorted from blood. The label giving this sample's cell subset or site can be read as: CD45RA+ positively selected. The receptors stem from a man aged 18 to 30 in good health.

The chain links TRBV2 to TRBJ2-3, with 7 bases identical to TRBD1. The V gene end was trimmed by 8 bases and the J gene end by 2 bases; junction bases not matched to a gene: 10. CDR1 and CDR2 (germline): SNHLY, FYNNEI. The CDR3 totals 15 residues. The CDR3 loop reads CASEAGTELTDTQYF. The CDR3 region has the DNA TGTGCCAGCGAAGCCGGGACAGAACTCACAGATACGCAGTATTTT.

J is TRBJ2-7 and V is TRBV6-5; weak D call: TRBD1 (5 bases). The V end was cut by 5 bases, the J end by 7 bases, with 15 bases between. The CDR3 contains 13 residues. The germline CDR1 and CDR2 sequences are MNHEY and SVGAGI. The CDR3 DNA is TGTGCCAGCAGTAGGGCAGGGTTGAGGGAGCAGTACTTC. Translating gives CASSRAGLREQYF.

The rearrangement links TRBV5-8 to TRBJ2-7; D is uncertain. Germline-derived CDR1 and CDR2 are SGHTS and YDEGEE. The CDR3 totals 9 residues. The V end lost 3 bases, the J end lost 12 bases, and 7 bases lay between the germline ends. CDR3 bases: TGTGCCAGCAGCTACTTGCGGTACTTC. Translating it yields CASSYLRYF.

The V and J genes are TRBV28 and TRBJ1-2, with a weak D call TRBD1 (5 bases). The CDR3 extends over 17 amino acids. Germline-derived CDR1 and CDR2 are MDHEN and SYDVKM. V was pared by 3 bases and J by 8 bases, with 25 bases between. The CDR3 DNA reads TGTGCCAGCAGTTTGTTGAGGCGTACGGCCAACGGGGACGGCTACACCTTC. This sequence encodes CASSLLRRTANGDGYTF.

Concerning this clone itself: The same CDR3 can be traced to other DNA sequences in this sample. The CDR3 DNA reads TGCGCCAGCAGCCAAGATAGCGGGAGGGCAGATACGCAGTATTTT. It yields the protein CASSQDSGRADTQYF. This rearrangement joins TRBV4-3 to TRBJ2-3, with 11 positions matching TRBD2. Germline assignment: CDR1 LGHNA and CDR2 YSLEER. V trimming: 0 bases; J trimming: 4 bases; junction bases outside the gene matches: 0. This CDR3 region has 15 residues.

The chain carries TRBV5-1 and TRBJ2-1, with 7 bases matching TRBD1. From germline, CDR1 is SGHRS and CDR2 YFSETQ. The CDR3 runs to 14 residues. The trim removed 3 bases at V and 7 bases at J, leaving 7 bases unmatched. The CDR3 is CASSSGQSRNEQFF. The CDR3 DNA reads as TGCGCCAGCAGCTCGGGACAGTCTAGAAATGAGCAGTTCTTC.

In its sample, this clone was seen a few times. The chain has TRBV5-4 and TRBJ2-1; TRBD2 matches at 7 bases. Trimming at V came to 4 bases and at J to 8 bases, leaving 6 bases not matched to a gene. The germline V gene has CDR1 SGHNT and CDR2 YYREEE (reference sequence). The CDR3 is 13 amino acids. The CDR3 region is CASSAGGRDEQFF. In nucleotides, the CDR3 is TGTGCCAGCAGCGCCGGAGGGAGGGATGAGCAGTTCTTC.

This rearrangement joins TRBV27 to TRBJ2-7; D unresolved. Looked up from germline, CDR1 is MNHEY and CDR2 is SMNVEV (reference sequence). Between the trimmed V and J ends, which lost 3 bases and 0 bases, there was a span of 9 bases. The CDR3 spans 14 residues. The CDR3 is CASSFYQSSYEQYF. The DNA of the CDR3 is TGTGCCAGCAGTTTTTACCAAAGCTCCTACGAGCAGTACTTC.

V and J are TRBV11-3 and TRBJ2-3, with 10 nucleotides matching TRBD1. With 4 bases clipped from V and 5 bases from J, the junction kept 3 bases outside the gene matches. The CDR3 spans 14 residues. Germline loops: CDR1 SGHNT, CDR2 YENEEA. The CDR3 DNA reads TGTGCCAGCAGCTCCCGGACAGGGGGAGATACGCAGTATTTT. It yields the protein CASSSRTGGDTQYF.

V is TRBV18 and J is TRBJ2-5; D is uncertain. Germline-derived CDR1 and CDR2 are KGHSH and LQKENI. V lost 2 bases and J 5 bases, leaving 18 bases between the germline ends. The CDR3 is made up of 16 amino acids. The CDR3 region is CASSPMSFGVQETQYF. The CDR3 nucleotides are TGTGCCAGCTCACCAATGAGTTTTGGGGTCCAGGAGACCCAGTACTTC. The variable domain in full, completed from reference TRBV18 and TRBJ2-5, reads NAGVMQNPRHLVRRRGQEARLRCSPMKGHSHVYWYRQLPEEGLKFMVYLQKENIIDESGMPKERFSAEFPKEGPSILRIQQVVRGDSAAYFCASSPMSFGVQETQYFGPGTRLLVL.

The rearrangement uses TRBV6-7 and TRBJ2-7; 7 bases line up with TRBD1. TRBV6-7 is an ORF for which the function is uncertain. Trimming took 4 bases from V and 2 from J; bases not matched to a gene: 11. The CDR3 consists of 16 residues. CDR3 nucleotide sequence: TGTGCCAGCAGTTCGAGGGGGCCGTTAACGACCTACGAGCAGTACTTC. Translation: CASSSRGPLTTYEQYF.

This chain connects TRBV7-3 to TRBJ2-3; the match to TRBD1 covers 9 bases. Germline V gives CDR1 SGHTA, CDR2 FQGTGA. Unmatched junction bases numbered 7, after V lost 6 bases and J lost 6 bases. The CDR3 runs to 14 residues. In nucleotides, the CDR3 is TGTGCCAGCAGTTCGAAACAGGGGGCCGATACGCAGTATTTT. Its translation: CASSSKQGADTQYF.

The chain combines TRBV15 with TRBJ2-3; 8 bases align to TRBD2. V shed 0 bases and J 0 bases; nucleotides not matched to a gene: 5. The CDR3 is 17 residues long. Germline lookup yields CDR1 LNHNV and CDR2 YYDKDF (reference sequence). CDR3 sequence (DNA): TGTGCCACCAGCAGAGATCGGACTAGCTCTAGCACAGATACGCAGTATTTT. As protein: CATSRDRTSSSTDTQYF. Combining the CDR3 with reference TRBV15 and TRBJ2-3 gives the whole variable domain DAMVIQNPRYQVTQFGKPVTLSCSQTLNHNVMYWYQQKSSQAPKLLFHYYDKDFNNEADTPDNFQSRRPNTSFCFLDIRSPGLGDTAMYLCATSRDRTSSSTDTQYFGPGTRLTVL.

CDR3 DNA sequence: TGTGCCAGCAGCTGGGGACAGGCGGACATTCAGTACTTC. It codes for CASSWGQADIQYF. This rearrangement joins TRBV5-4 to TRBJ2-4; 8 bases are a match to TRBD1. V lost 3 bases, J lost 8 bases, and 4 bases stayed unmatched. CDR1 is SGHNT, CDR2 YYREEE, per germline (reference sequence). The CDR3 contains 13 residues.

Concerning this clone: The junction departs from the called germline gene at one end, perhaps through a read error. The J gene is TRBJ1-5, the V gene TRBV6-1; a weak D match, TRBD1 (5 bases). Germline CDR1 MNHNS, CDR2 SASEGT. The CDR3 runs to 14 residues. The CDR3: CASSEARGNRPQHF. In nucleotides, the CDR3 is TGTGCCAGCAGTGAAGCGCGGGGGAATCGGCCCCAGCATTTT.

The genes are TRBV30 and TRBJ1-5, with D uncertain. V shed 1 base and J shed 10 bases, with 11 bases lying between them. In germline, CDR1 is GTSNPN, CDR2 SVGIG (reference sequence). This CDR3 is 12 amino acids long. This CDR3 reads CAWSGPLGPQHF. The CDR3 region has the DNA TGTGCCTGGAGTGGCCCCCTTGGACCCCAGCATTTT.

The chain is built from TRBV11-2 and TRBJ2-7, with D maybe TRBD1 (7 bases). V was shortened by 5 bases and J by 4 bases, with 27 bases between the two germline ends. CDR3 length equals 18 residues. Germline values: CDR1 SGHAT, CDR2 FQNNGV. The DNA of the CDR3 is TGTGCCAGCAGCGCCTCACTGCCCCAACAGGGGACTGGGTACGAGCAGTACTTC. Its protein is CASSASLPQQGTGYEQYF.

The V call is TRBV18, the J call TRBJ1-3; weak D call: TRBD1 (5 bases). The germline CDR1 and CDR2 sequences are KGHSH and LQKENI. The CDR3 has 16 residues. V gave up 3 bases and J gave up 0 bases, with 12 bases separating them. CDR3 nucleotide sequence: TGTGCCAGCTCACCGGCTACAGGAAACTCTGGAAACACCATATATTTT. This encodes CASSPATGNSGNTIYF.

The rearrangement uses TRBV7-9 and TRBJ1-3, with D perhaps TRBD1 (5 bases). V dropped 1 base and J dropped 0 bases, with 10 bases sitting between them. Germline V lookup: CDR1 SEHNR, CDR2 FQNEAQ (reference sequence). CDR3 length: 16 amino acids. The CDR3 protein is CASSLGGTSSGNTIYF. The DNA for the CDR3 is TGTGCCAGCAGCTTAGGGGGCACCAGCTCTGGAAACACCATATATTTT.

V is TRBV2 and J is TRBJ2-7; TRBD2 is a possible D gene (6 bases). Trimming cost V 2 bases and J 2 bases, with 19 bases left between them. Germline CDR1 is SNHLY and CDR2 is FYNNEI. The CDR3 totals 17 residues. The CDR3 bases are TGTGCCAGCAGTGAAACCCCCCCCCTAGCGACTACCTACGAGCAGTACTTC. The encoded protein is CASSETPPLATTYEQYF.

The chain couples TRBV5-1 to TRBJ2-2, with TRBD1 as a possible D gene (5 bases). The CDR3 spans 12 residues. From germline, CDR1 is SGHRS and CDR2 YFSETQ. V was shortened by 4 bases and J by 4 bases, with 5 bases between the two germline ends. The CDR3 region is CASSGATGELFF. CDR3 coding DNA: TGCGCCAGCAGCGGGGCCACCGGGGAGCTGTTTTTT.

The chain links TRBV6-5 to TRBJ1-5; 7 bases are a match to TRBD1. With 6 bases clipped from V and 3 bases from J, the junction kept 8 bases outside the gene matches. The CDR3 has 15 amino acids. Germline CDR1 reads MNHEY; CDR2 reads SVGAGI. The CDR3 protein is CASRPTTGTNQPQHF. In nucleotides, the CDR3 is TGTGCCAGCAGACCTACGACAGGGACCAATCAGCCCCAGCATTTT.

The chain is built from TRBV5-1 and TRBJ2-2; no firm D call. The CDR3 has 13 amino acids. In germline, CDR1 is SGHRS, CDR2 YFSETQ. Trimming removed 4 bases from V and 7 bases from J, with 11 bases in between. The CDR3 sequence: CASSKLLGGELFF. The CDR3, as DNA: TGCGCCAGCAGCAAACTACTGGGCGGGGAGCTGTTTTTT.

The chain uses TRBV6-6 and TRBJ2-2; D tentatively fits TRBD1 or TRBD2 (5 bases each). With 0 bases removed from V and 7 bases from J, the gap between germline ends came to 6 bases. The CDR3 contains 13 residues. Germline loops: CDR1 MNHNY, CDR2 SVGAGI (reference sequence). The CDR3 DNA is TGTGCCAGCAGTTACTCTGGGGGCGGGGAGCTGTTTTTT. This sequence encodes CASSYSGGGELFF.

The V gene is TRBV7-2, the J gene TRBJ2-7; 9 positions match TRBD1. Germline loops: CDR1 SGHTA, CDR2 FQGNSA. V lost 1 base, J lost 2 bases, and 6 bases stayed unmatched. This CDR3 region has 16 residues. The CDR3 nucleotides are TGTGCCAGCAGCTTAGGGGGACAGGGACCTACCTACGAGCAGTACTTC. This codes for CASSLGGQGPTYEQYF.

The genes are TRBV18 and TRBJ2-5; possible D gene TRBD2, 5 bases. V was cut by 2 bases and J by 5 bases, with 18 bases left in between. This CDR3 comprises 16 residues. Germline lookup yields CDR1 KGHSH and CDR2 LQKENI. CDR3 sequence reads: CASSPIAGPGMETQYF. CDR3 nucleotides: TGTGCCAGCTCACCAATTGCGGGTCCGGGGATGGAGACCCAGTACTTC.

This rearrangement joins TRBV6-5 to TRBJ2-7, with D tentatively TRBD2 (5 bases). CDR1 is MNHEY, CDR2 SVGAGI, per germline. Trimming removed 3 bases from V and 2 bases from J, with 14 bases in between. The CDR3 has 15 residues. CDR3: CASSYRGSNAYEQYF. Here the CDR3 DNA reads TGTGCCAGCAGTTATCGGGGTAGTAACGCCTACGAGCAGTACTTC.